This T cell receptor beta chain was sequenced for a study of technical replicates of blood from a few donors. The CDR3 is 15 residues long. From germline, CDR1 is SGDLS and CDR2 YYNGEE. The junction had 9 bases not matched to a gene; V was cut back by 3 bases and J by 12 bases. Repertoires were generated with immunoSEQ multiplex PCR, while TCRdb's copy carries only in-frame clones and drops some. Of some 87,000 clones in the sample, almost 98% were seen once. The source is a human donor in good health. Material: T cells isolated from PBMCs. V gene TRBV9 combines with J gene TRBJ2-1, with 13 bases identical to TRBD2. The CDR3: CASSATSGRAEGQFF. CDR3 nucleotide sequence: TGTGCCAGCAGCGCAACTAGCGGGAGGGCCGAGGGGCAGTTCTTC.